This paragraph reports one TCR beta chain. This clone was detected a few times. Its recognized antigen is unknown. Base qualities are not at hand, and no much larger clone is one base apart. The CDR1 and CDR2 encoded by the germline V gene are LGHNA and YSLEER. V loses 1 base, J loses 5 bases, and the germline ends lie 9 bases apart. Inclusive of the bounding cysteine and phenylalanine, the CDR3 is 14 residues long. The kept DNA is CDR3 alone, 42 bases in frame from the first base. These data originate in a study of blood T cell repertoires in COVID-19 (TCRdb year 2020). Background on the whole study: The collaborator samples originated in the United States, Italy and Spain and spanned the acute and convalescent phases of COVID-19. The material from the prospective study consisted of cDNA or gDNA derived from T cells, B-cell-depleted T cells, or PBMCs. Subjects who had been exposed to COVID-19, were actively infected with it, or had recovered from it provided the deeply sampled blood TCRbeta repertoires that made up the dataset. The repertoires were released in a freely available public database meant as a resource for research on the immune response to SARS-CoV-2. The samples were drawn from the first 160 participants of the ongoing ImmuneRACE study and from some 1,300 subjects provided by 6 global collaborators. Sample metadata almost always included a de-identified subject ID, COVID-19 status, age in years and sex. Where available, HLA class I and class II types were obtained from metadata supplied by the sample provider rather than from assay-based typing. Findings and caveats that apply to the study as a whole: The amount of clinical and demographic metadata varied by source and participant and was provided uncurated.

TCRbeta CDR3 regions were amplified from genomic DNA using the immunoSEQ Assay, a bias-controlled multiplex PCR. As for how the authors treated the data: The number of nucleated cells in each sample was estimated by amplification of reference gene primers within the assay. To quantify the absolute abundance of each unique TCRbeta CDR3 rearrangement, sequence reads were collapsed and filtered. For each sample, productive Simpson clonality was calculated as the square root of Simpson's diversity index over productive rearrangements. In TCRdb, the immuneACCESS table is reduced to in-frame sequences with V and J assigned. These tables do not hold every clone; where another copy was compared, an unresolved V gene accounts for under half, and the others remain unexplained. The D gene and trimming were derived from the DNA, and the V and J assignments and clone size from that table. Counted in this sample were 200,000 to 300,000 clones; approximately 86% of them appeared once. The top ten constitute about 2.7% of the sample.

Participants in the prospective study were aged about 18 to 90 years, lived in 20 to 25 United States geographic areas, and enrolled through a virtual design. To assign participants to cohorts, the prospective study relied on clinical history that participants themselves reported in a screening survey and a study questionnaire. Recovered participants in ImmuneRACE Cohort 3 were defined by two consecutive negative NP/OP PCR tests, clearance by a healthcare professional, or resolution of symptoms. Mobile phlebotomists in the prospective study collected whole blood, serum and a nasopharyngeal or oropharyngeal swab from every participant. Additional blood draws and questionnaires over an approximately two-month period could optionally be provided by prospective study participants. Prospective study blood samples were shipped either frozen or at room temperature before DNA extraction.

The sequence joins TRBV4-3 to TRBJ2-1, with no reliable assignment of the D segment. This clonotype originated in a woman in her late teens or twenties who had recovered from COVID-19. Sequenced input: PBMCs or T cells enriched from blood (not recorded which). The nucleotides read TGCGCCAGCAGCCAAGGAGAAGAAGACAATGAGCAGTTCTTC. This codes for CASSQGEEDNEQFF.